This entry is about one T cell receptor beta chain. As handled by the study authors: Owing to the provision of junction-only sequences devoid of quality scores by immunoSEQ, filtering differed. Profiling relied on immunoSEQ multiplex PCR, and the TCRdb table lists in-frame clones only, not all of them. The DNA was the basis for D and trimming; V, J and clone size are from that table. Seen here are roughly 810,000 clones, 90% to 97% observed once, and the top ten hold roughly 0.23%. This sample is drawn from a study of shared clonotypes between healthy human individuals. Naive CD8 isolation took CD45RO-negative cells positively selected for CCR7 and excluded terminally differentiated effector memory CD45RA+ cells. The receptor comes from a man younger than 45 in good health. Sequencing was done on a sample of naive CD8+ T cells sorted from blood.

The CDR3 here is CASSLFRSERSEQYF. The CDR3, as DNA: TGTGCCAGCAGCTTATTTCGGAGCGAAAGGTCTGAGCAGTACTTC. The chain uses TRBV7-9 and TRBJ2-7; D not certain. V lost 2 bases, J lost 7 bases, and 18 bases lay in between. CDR3 length: 15 residues. Per the germline V gene, CDR1 is SEHNR and CDR2 is FQNEAQ (reference sequence).